This T cell receptor beta chain comes out of a study of PD-1 blockade in mismatch repair-deficient tumors. At the level of the study: Patients had about a dozen mismatch repair-deficient cancer types, all previously treated and progressing. Points from the study as a whole: Tumor-resident clones, often undetectable pretreatment in blood, expanded then contracted after pembrolizumab.

Per germline, CDR1 MNHEY and CDR2 SVGAGI. The ends lost 2 bases at V and 7 bases at J; junction bases unmatched: 8. This CDR3 spans 15 amino acids. Notes on this clone: Its antigen is undetermined.

Every patient had mismatch repair deficiency by PCR or immunohistochemistry. TCR sequencing covered a few patients who responded to pembrolizumab. Generated by immunoSEQ multiplex PCR, the TCRdb table keeps only in-frame clones and is missing some. The repertoire has roughly 130,000 clones, roughly 90% of them found once; the top ten carry approximately 10%. The receptor's source is an adult with mismatch repair-deficient cancer. The chain joins TRBV6-5 to TRBJ2-7, with 10 bases identical to TRBD2. Sequenced here: peripheral blood, sampled 72 weeks after starting pembrolizumab. CDR3 nucleotides: TGTGCCAGCAGTTACGGGCTAGCGGGAGTAGGGGAGCAGTACTTC. Encoded protein: CASSYGLAGVGEQYF.